One and the same sample provided the 19 T cell receptor beta chains below, sequenced in a study of blood T cell repertoires in COVID-19. Assay: immunoSEQ multiplex PCR; the TCRdb copy retains only in-frame clones and omits some. The top ten hold roughly 6.6% of the sample, which has 350,000 to 400,000 clones, 65% to 90% seen once. Sequencing was carried out using peripheral blood. The receptors come from a woman in her sixties with COVID-19, enrolled during active disease.

The genes are TRBV7-2 and TRBJ2-3; 13 bases are a match to TRBD2. This CDR3 has 16 amino acids. Germline trimming cut 5 bases from V and 5 bases from J; bases unmatched to any gene: 7. Germline CDR1 SGHTA, CDR2 FQGNSA. CDR3 sequence (DNA): TGTGCCAGCAGCAGGACTAGCGGGGGCCCAGGAGATACGCAGTATTTT. Residues: CASSRTSGGPGDTQYF.

The CDR3 nucleotides read TGTGCCAGCAGCCAACATAGCGGGGGCGCCGGTTGGGTGAGGGAGCAGTACTTC. It yields the protein CASSQHSGGAGWVREQYF. The gene calls are TRBV14 and TRBJ2-7; 9 bases line up with TRBD2. Germline loops: CDR1 SGHDN, CDR2 FVKESK. V lost 2 bases and J lost 7; bases outside the gene matches: 18. CDR3 length equals 18 residues.

V and J are TRBV14 and TRBJ2-5; TRBD1 matches 8 bases. Looked up from germline, CDR1 is SGHDN and CDR2 is FVKESK. Trimming cost V 2 bases and J 2 bases; bases outside gene matches: 7. This CDR3 spans 16 amino acids. CDR3 nucleotides: TGTGCCAGCAGCCAAACCCTAGACAGGGGTCAAGAGACCCAGTACTTC. Translating it yields CASSQTLDRGQETQYF.

The V and J genes are TRBV11-3 and TRBJ2-1, with 11 bases identical to TRBD2. There are 16 residues in the CDR3. V was pared by 5 bases and J by 3 bases, with 6 bases of the junction left unmatched. Germline CDR1 and CDR2: SGHNT and YENEEA. The DNA of the CDR3 is TGTGCCAGCAGCCTGGCTGGGACTAGCGGCTACAATGAGCAGTTCTTC. Translating it yields CASSLAGTSGYNEQFF.

The J gene is TRBJ1-2, the V gene TRBV6-7; a possible D gene is TRBD1 (6 bases). TRBV6-7 is treated as an ORF (open reading frame) with a function not yet certain. The length of the CDR3 is 14 residues. Trimming removed 2 bases from V and 6 bases from J, with 13 bases in between. The CDR3 coding sequence is TGTGCCAGCAGTTACAACAGGGAGGGCAATGGCTACACCTTC. Protein product: CASSYNREGNGYTF.

V is TRBV7-2 and J is TRBJ1-5; 9 nucleotides align to TRBD1. CDR1 is SGHTA and CDR2 is FQGNSA in the germline V gene. The CDR3 covers 18 residues. Trimming took 1 base from V and 0 from J; bases not matched to a gene: 7. CDR3 protein: CASSLGGQGLYSNQPQHF. The DNA of the CDR3 is TGTGCCAGCAGCTTAGGGGGACAGGGTCTCTATAGCAATCAGCCCCAGCATTTT.

V gene TRBV11-1 combines with J gene TRBJ2-3; D might be TRBD2 (5 bases). The CDR3 sequence is 16 residues long. Germline CDR1 is SGHAT and CDR2 is FQDESV (reference sequence). V dropped 0 bases and J dropped 1 base, with 11 bases sitting between them. CDR3 nucleotide sequence: TGTGCCAGCAGCTTAGCGAGGGCCGGAGGCACAGATACGCAGTATTTT. Protein: CASSLARAGGTDTQYF.

V is TRBV7-8 and J is TRBJ2-7; a possible D gene is TRBD1 (5 bases). Trimming took 5 bases from V and 1 from J, leaving 12 bases between them. The CDR3 is made up of 14 amino acids. CDR1 is SGHVS, CDR2 FQNEAQ, per germline. This CDR3 reads CASSLRTISYEQYF. In DNA form, the CDR3 reads TGTGCCAGCAGCCTAAGGACAATTTCCTACGAGCAGTACTTC.

The rearrangement joins TRBV27 to TRBJ1-2; no clear D gene. CDR1 MNHEY and CDR2 SMNVEV come from the germline V gene (reference sequence). V was pared by 5 bases and J by 8 bases, with 15 bases between. The CDR3 is made up of 13 amino acids. The CDR3: CASSDAAKVGYTF. The CDR3 nucleotides are TGTGCCAGCAGTGATGCGGCAAAAGTAGGCTACACCTTC.

The chain is built from TRBV30 and TRBJ2-1; TRBD1 agrees at 8 bases. J gave up 6 bases and V 4 bases, and 8 bases lay outside the gene matches. CDR3 size: 14 residues. Germline lookup yields CDR1 GTSNPN and CDR2 SVGIG (reference sequence). In DNA form, the CDR3 reads TGTGCCTGGAAATTCAGGGGGCTTGGCAATGAGCAGTTCTTC. This sequence encodes CAWKFRGLGNEQFF.

This clone has just a few counts. This rearrangement joins TRBV4-3 to TRBJ2-1, with 7 bases fitting TRBD2. The V and J ends lost 1 base and 0 bases, in that order; junction bases with no gene match: 9. This CDR3 region has 18 residues. Germline CDR1 is LGHNA and CDR2 is YSLEER. CDR3: CASSQGLPAGNSYNEQFF. CDR3 nucleotides: TGCGCCAGCAGCCAAGGCCTTCCAGCGGGGAACTCCTACAATGAGCAGTTCTTC.

V usage is TRBV5-6 and J usage is TRBJ1-4, with D unresolved. Deletions cut 4 bases from V and 1 base from J, with 8 bases between. Germline-derived CDR1 and CDR2 are SGHDT and YYEEEE. This CDR3 contains 14 residues. DNA of the CDR3: TGTGCCAGCAGCCCCGGAGGAACTAATGAAAAACTGTTTTTT. Translating gives CASSPGGTNEKLFF.

The gene calls are TRBV6-6 and TRBJ1-2; a possible D gene is TRBD1 (5 bases). The germline CDR1 and CDR2 sequences are MNHNY and SVGAGI (reference sequence). CDR3 length: 13 residues. V lost 5 bases, J lost 6 bases, and 13 bases lay in between. The CDR3 DNA sequence: TGTGCCAGCAGTGCACAGGTCGTGCATGGCTACACCTTC. As protein: CASSAQVVHGYTF.

The chain recombines TRBV29-1 with TRBJ2-2; D may be TRBD1 (7 bases). V lost 5 bases and J 1 base, leaving 11 bases between the germline ends. Germline CDR1 is SQVTM and CDR2 is ANQGSEA. The CDR3 totals 14 residues. The CDR3 DNA reads TGCAGCGTTCGGAGGGACAGGAACACCGGGGAGCTGTTTTTT. This translates into CSVRRDRNTGELFF.

This clone has only one observation. The V call is TRBV7-9, the J call TRBJ2-1; 7 nucleotides align to TRBD2. The germline V gene has CDR1 SEHNR and CDR2 FQNEAQ (reference sequence). Trimming cost V 5 bases and J 8 bases; bases outside gene matches: 15. The CDR3 contains 16 residues. CDR3 sequence reads: CASSTQRGREIDEQFF. The CDR3 region has the DNA TGTGCCAGCAGCACCCAGCGGGGCAGGGAGATAGATGAGCAGTTCTTC.

This rearrangement joins TRBV6-5 to TRBJ2-2, with TRBD1 matching 7 bases. Germline trimming cut 6 bases from V and 6 bases from J; bases unmatched to any gene: 1. The CDR3 runs to 12 residues. Per the germline V gene, CDR1 is MNHEY and CDR2 is SVGAGI. The DNA of the CDR3 is TGTGCCAGCAGAGGGACAGCCGGGGAGCTGTTTTTT. It yields the protein CASRGTAGELFF.

This clone was observed once. V is TRBV2 and J is TRBJ1-2; 7 nucleotides align to TRBD1. Germline trimming cut 6 bases from V and 4 bases from J; bases unmatched to any gene: 8. This CDR3 contains 14 residues. Germline lookup yields CDR1 SNHLY and CDR2 FYNNEI. The DNA for the CDR3 is TGTGCCAGCAGGCGATTGACAGGGTCCTATGGCTACACCTTC. Residues: CASRRLTGSYGYTF.

The chain carries TRBV6-4 and TRBJ1-5, with D unresolved. Trimming stripped 2 bases from V and 7 bases from J, with 15 bases between. This CDR3 is built from 15 residues. Per the germline V gene, CDR1 is MRHNA and CDR2 is SNTAGT. The CDR3 loop reads CASSDPSRPGQPQHF. CDR3 sequence (DNA): TGTGCCAGCAGTGACCCTAGTCGCCCTGGGCAGCCCCAGCATTTT.

The genes are TRBV7-9 and TRBJ2-3; 8 nucleotides line up with TRBD1. This CDR3 comprises 14 residues. The ends lost 1 base at V and 3 bases at J; junction bases unmatched: 0. From germline, CDR1 is SEHNR and CDR2 FQNEAQ (reference sequence). This chain's CDR3 is CASSLGDRTDTQYF. CDR3 sequence (DNA): TGTGCCAGCAGCTTAGGGGACAGGACAGATACGCAGTATTTT.